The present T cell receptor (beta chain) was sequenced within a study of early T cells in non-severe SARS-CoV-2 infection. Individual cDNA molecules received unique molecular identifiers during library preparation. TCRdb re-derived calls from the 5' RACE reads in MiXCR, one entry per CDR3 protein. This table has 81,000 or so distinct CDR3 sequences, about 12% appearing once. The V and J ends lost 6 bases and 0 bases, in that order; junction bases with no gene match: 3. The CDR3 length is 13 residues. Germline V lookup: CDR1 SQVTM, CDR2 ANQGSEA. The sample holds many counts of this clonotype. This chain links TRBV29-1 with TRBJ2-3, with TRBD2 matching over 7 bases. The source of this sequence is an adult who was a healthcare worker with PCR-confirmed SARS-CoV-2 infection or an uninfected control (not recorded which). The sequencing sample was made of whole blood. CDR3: CSVAGGSTDTQYF. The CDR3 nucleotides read TGCAGCGTGGCCGGGGGGAGCACAGATACGCAGTATTTT.